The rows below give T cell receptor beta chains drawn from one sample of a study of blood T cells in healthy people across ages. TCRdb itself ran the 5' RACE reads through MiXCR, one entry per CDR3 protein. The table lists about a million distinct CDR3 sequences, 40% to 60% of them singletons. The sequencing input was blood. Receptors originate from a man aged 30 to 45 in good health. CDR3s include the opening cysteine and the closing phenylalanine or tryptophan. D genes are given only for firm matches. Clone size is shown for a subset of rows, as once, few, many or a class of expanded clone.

cdr3_nt: TGTGCCAGCAGCTTCGGACGGGCGAACACCGGGGAGCTGTTTTTT
cdr3_aa: CASSFGRANTGELFF
d_call: NA
j_call: TRBJ2-2
clone_size: NA
v_call: TRBV27

cdr3_nt: TGCAGAATTAGCGGGGGGGCGACAGATACGCAGTATTTT
cdr3_aa: CRISGGATDTQYF
d_call: TRBD2
j_call: TRBJ2-3
clone_size: NA
v_call: TRBV20-1

cdr3_nt: TGCGCCAGCAGCCCGACGGATGCAACTAATGAAAAACTGTTTTTT
cdr3_aa: CASSPTDATNEKLFF
d_call: NA
j_call: TRBJ1-4
clone_size: NA
v_call: TRBV4-1

cdr3_nt: TGTGCCAGCAGTCCCGACTTCTACAATGAGCAGTTCTTC
cdr3_aa: CASSPDFYNEQFF
d_call: NA
j_call: TRBJ2-1
clone_size: NA
v_call: TRBV28

cdr3_nt: TGTGCCAGCAGTCTCTGGGAACAGGGCTACAATGAGCAGTTCTTC
cdr3_aa: CASSLWEQGYNEQFF
d_call: NA
j_call: TRBJ2-1
clone_size: few
v_call: TRBV3-1

cdr3_nt: TGTGCCAGCAGCTTAGGCCGGACTAGCGGGGGGCTCACAGATACGCAGTATTTT
cdr3_aa: CASSLGRTSGGLTDTQYF
d_call: TRBD2
j_call: TRBJ2-3
clone_size: few
v_call: TRBV11-2

cdr3_nt: TGTGCCAGCAGCTTAAGTCCTGGACAGAGCACAGATACGCAGTATTTT
cdr3_aa: CASSLSPGQSTDTQYF
d_call: NA
j_call: TRBJ2-3
clone_size: NA
v_call: TRBV7-2

cdr3_nt: TGTGCCAGCTCTCCCTCCCCAGGTGCGGGGGGGGTTAGGGATACGCAGTATTTT
cdr3_aa: CASSPSPGAGGVRDTQYF
d_call: TRBD2
j_call: TRBJ2-3
clone_size: many
v_call: TRBV11-2

cdr3_nt: TGCAGTGCTAGTCTTTCCGGATCTGTGGAGACCCAGTACTTC
cdr3_aa: CSASLSGSVETQYF
d_call: NA
j_call: TRBJ2-5
clone_size: many
v_call: TRBV20-1

cdr3_nt: TGTGCCAGCAGCACAGGGGGGACCGGGGAGCTGTTTTTT
cdr3_aa: CASSTGGTGELFF
d_call: TRBD1
j_call: TRBJ2-2
clone_size: NA
v_call: TRBV3-1

cdr3_nt: TGCGCCAGCAGCACCCGGACTCCACTTGGGGCCAACGTCCTGACTTTC
cdr3_aa: CASSTRTPLGANVLTF
d_call: NA
j_call: TRBJ2-6
clone_size: NA
v_call: TRBV5-1

cdr3_nt: TGTGCCATCGCGACCGGGACAGGGTTCAGAGATACGCAGTATTTT
cdr3_aa: CAIATGTGFRDTQYF
d_call: TRBD1
j_call: TRBJ2-3
clone_size: NA
v_call: TRBV7-9

cdr3_nt: TGTGCCAGCGACAGGGACCGCGGCTACACCTTC
cdr3_aa: CASDRDRGYTF
d_call: TRBD1
j_call: TRBJ1-2
clone_size: NA
v_call: TRBV6-1

cdr3_nt: TGCGCCAGCAGCCAAGAGACAGGGAGGGATACGCAGTATTTT
cdr3_aa: CASSQETGRDTQYF
d_call: NA
j_call: TRBJ2-3
clone_size: NA
v_call: TRBV4-1

cdr3_nt: TGCAGTGCTAGAGCAGTGGTAGCGACCTACGAGCAGTACTTC
cdr3_aa: CSARAVVATYEQYF
d_call: NA
j_call: TRBJ2-7
clone_size: NA
v_call: TRBV20-1

cdr3_nt: TGTGCCAGCAGCTTCGGGACAGGGGGGGGAGATACGCAGTATTTT
cdr3_aa: CASSFGTGGGDTQYF
d_call: TRBD1
j_call: TRBJ2-3
clone_size: NA
v_call: TRBV7-3

cdr3_nt: TGTGCCAGCAGCTTAGCGCCTACCAACTACGAGCAGTACTTC
cdr3_aa: CASSLAPTNYEQYF
d_call: NA
j_call: TRBJ2-7
clone_size: NA
v_call: TRBV7-9

cdr3_nt: TGTGCCAGCAGCGGCCAGGGACTAGCGGGGACAGATACGCAGTATTTT
cdr3_aa: CASSGQGLAGTDTQYF
d_call: TRBD2
j_call: TRBJ2-3
clone_size: NA
v_call: TRBV7-2

cdr3_nt: TGTGCCAGCAGTTACGGAACTAGAGGGAACACCGGGGAGCTGTTTTTT
cdr3_aa: CASSYGTRGNTGELFF
d_call: NA
j_call: TRBJ2-2
clone_size: NA
v_call: TRBV6-5